This TCR beta chain was profiled in a study of technical replicates of blood from a few donors. Germline V lookup: CDR1 SEHNR, CDR2 FQNEAQ (reference sequence). With 4 bases clipped from V and 6 bases from J, the junction kept 12 bases outside the gene matches. This CDR3 spans 16 amino acids. The repertoire was sequenced with immunoSEQ multiplex PCR; TCRdb's copy has only in-frame clones and lacks some. The sample lists 75,000 to 100,000 clones, about 95% seen once, with 0.25% to 0.35% in the top ten. The sequence was obtained from a human donor in good health. The rearrangement links TRBV7-9 to TRBJ1-2; 9 nucleotides line up with TRBD1. The specimen sequenced was T cells isolated from PBMCs. The CDR3 protein is CASSWTLPGQGNGYTF. In nucleotides, the CDR3 is TGTGCCAGCAGCTGGACACTCCCGGGACAGGGCAATGGCTACACCTTC.